This TCR beta chain emerged from a study of cytomegalovirus exposure and HLA in healthy donors. As for the study in general: In a later analysis, it was reported that the 120 or so validation repertoires had been produced on the same platform as the roughly 700 repertoires belonging to the first cohort.

The CDR3 loop spans 13 amino acids. V was clipped by 2 bases and J by 4 bases, with 9 bases between them. Germline loops: CDR1 MNHEY, CDR2 SVGAGI. Among the roughly 120 subjects of the validation cohort, separate from the approximately 670-subject first cohort, were the donors. Repertoires were generated with immunoSEQ multiplex PCR, while TCRdb's copy carries only in-frame clones and drops some. The sample lists around 250,000 clones; less than 95% were seen once. This clone showed up just a few times. The receptor was isolated from a woman aged 25 to 39 in good health and CMV-seronegative. What was sequenced was PBMCs. The chain is built from TRBV6-5 and TRBJ2-7; D not certain. CDR3 region: CASSYHLKYEQYF. CDR3 coding DNA: TGTGCCAGCAGTTACCATCTCAAGTACGAGCAGTACTTC.